These T cell receptor beta chains were read from a single sample in a study of control samples from healthy donors and cancer patients. Only in-frame clones appear in the TCRdb table, and some are missing; sequencing was by immunoSEQ multiplex PCR. The table has some 65,000 clones, more than 80% seen once. What was sequenced was PBMCs. The receptor set was obtained from a woman aged 50 to 60 with lung cancer. Both conserved end residues are part of each CDR3. D genes are given only for firm matches. A row's size may be missing; if present it is once, few, many or a size class.

cdr3_nt cdr3_aa j_call d_call v_call clone_size
TGTGCCAGCAGCTTAGGTAGGCAGTTGAACACTGAAGCTTTCTTT CASSLGRQLNTEAFF TRBJ1-1 . TRBV7-9 .
TGTGCCAGCGGCTTCAATCAGCCCCAGCATTTT CASGFNQPQHF TRBJ1-5 . TRBV11-2 .
TGTGCCAGCAGCTTAGGAACGGGGGGGGGCACTGAAGCTTTCTTT CASSLGTGGGTEAFF TRBJ1-1 . TRBV7-2 .
TGTGCCAGCAGCCAAGCCGTGAACACTGAAGCTTTCTTT CASSQAVNTEAFF TRBJ1-1 . TRBV3-1/TRBV3-2 .
TGTGCCAGCAGAGGACAGGGGGGGAACACTGAAGCTTTCTTT CASRGQGGNTEAFF TRBJ1-1 TRBD1 TRBV5-6 .
TGTGCCAGCAGTGGACAGATTAACTATGGCTACACCTTC CASSGQINYGYTF TRBJ1-2 . TRBV2 .
TGTGCCTGGACTCGAGGGACAGAAGGGAACACCATATATTTT CAWTRGTEGNTIYF TRBJ1-3 TRBD1 TRBV30 few
TGCGCCAGCAGCCTCGGGACGTCAAGGGCTGAAGCTTTCTTT CASSLGTSRAEAFF TRBJ1-1 . TRBV5-1 .
TGTGCTAGTGGTTTGACCCGGACAGGAAAATACGAGCAGTACTTC CASGLTRTGKYEQYF TRBJ2-7 TRBD1 TRBV12-5 .
TGTGCCAGCAGCCTCCCGGGGTCCTCTGGAAACACCATATATTTT CASSLPGSSGNTIYF TRBJ1-3 . TRBV11-2 .
TGTGCCAGCAGATCGCGGACTGGGAGCTATGGCTACACCTTC CASRSRTGSYGYTF TRBJ1-2 . TRBV5-6 .
TGTGCCAGCTCACCGGACCGTGGGGACACTGAAGCTTTCTTT CASSPDRGDTEAFF TRBJ1-1 . TRBV18 .
TGTGCCAGCAGTGGTCGACAGGGTATTTTCTCCTACAATGAGCAGTTCTTC CASSGRQGIFSYNEQFF TRBJ2-1 TRBD1 TRBV6-1 .
TGTGCCAGCAGCTTGAGTCAGCCGAGGAACACTGAAGCTTTCTTT CASSLSQPRNTEAFF TRBJ1-1 . TRBV5-8 .
TGTGCCAGCAGCTTCGAGCCCTATAATTCACCCCTCCACTTT CASSFEPYNSPLHF TRBJ1-6 . TRBV7-9 .
TGTGCCAGCAGCCAAGATCCTGCCTCAGGTAACGAGCAGTACTTC CASSQDPASGNEQYF TRBJ2-7 . TRBV14 .
TGTGCCAGCAGCTTAGATCGGGGGCCCTACGAGCAGTACTTC CASSLDRGPYEQYF TRBJ2-7 . TRBV11-2 .
TGTGCCAGCAGTGAGGCCAGGGGCCCCTACGAGCAGTACTTC CASSEARGPYEQYF TRBJ2-7 . TRBV6-1 .
TGCAGCACCCTTGGGGAGGGGGTAAAGGGCTACACCTTC CSTLGEGVKGYTF TRBJ1-2 . TRBV29-1 .
TGTGCCAGTAGTTCCCAGGGGGCCGGTGAGCAGTTCTTC CASSSQGAGEQFF TRBJ2-1 TRBD1 TRBV19 .
TGCAGCGTTTACAAAGGGGGGGAGACCCAGTACTTC CSVYKGGETQYF TRBJ2-5 . TRBV29-1 .
TGTGCCAGCAGCCAGACAGGCTCTGGAAACACCATATATTTT CASSQTGSGNTIYF TRBJ1-3 . TRBV6-6 few
TGTGCCAGCAGAGCCCGGGGGGCGCGGGGCACCGGGGAGCTGTTTTTT CASRARGARGTGELFF TRBJ2-2 . TRBV2 once
TGTGCCAGCAGTTTACTAGCGAATCAAGAGACCCAGTACTTC CASSLLANQETQYF TRBJ2-5 . TRBV27 .
TGTGCCTGGAGTCCACGGGCCTTGAACACTGAAGCTTTCTTT CAWSPRALNTEAFF TRBJ1-1 . TRBV30 .
TGTGCCAGTTCCGGGACAGGGGTAGAGACCCAGTACTTC CASSGTGVETQYF TRBJ2-5 TRBD1 TRBV10-3 .
TGTGCCAGCAGCCAAGGCGTAGCGGTTGAGCAGTTCTTC CASSQGVAVEQFF TRBJ2-1 . TRBV4-2 .
TGTGCCAGCAGCTTAGCAAGGACACCAACTAATGAAAAACTGTTTTTT CASSLARTPTNEKLFF TRBJ1-4 . TRBV7-2 .
TGTGCCAGCAGGTCCCGGGACAATGAAGCTTTCTTT CASRSRDNEAFF TRBJ1-1 . TRBV12-3/TRBV12-4 .
TGTGCCAGCTCAACCGGGACTAGCGGGGGGGCGTGGCAGTTCTTC CASSTGTSGGAWQFF TRBJ2-1 TRBD2 TRBV18 .
TGTGCCACCAGTCCGGGAGGCACAGATACGCAGTATTTT CATSPGGTDTQYF TRBJ2-3 . TRBV24-1 once
TGTGCCAGCAGCCAAGGGCGGGGACTCAACTATGGCTACACCTTC CASSQGRGLNYGYTF TRBJ1-2 . TRBV14 .
TGTGCCAGCTCACCAGGAGACGGGGGATCCTACGAGCAGTACTTC CASSPGDGGSYEQYF TRBJ2-7 . TRBV18 .
TGTGCCAGCAGCTTAGCTGGGGGAGCCATGAACACTGAAGCTTTCTTT CASSLAGGAMNTEAFF TRBJ1-1 . TRBV7-2 .
TGTGCCAGCAGTTACCCGCCCGAAGGACTAAAGCAGTACTTC CASSYPPEGLKQYF TRBJ2-7 . TRBV6-2/TRBV6-3 .
TGTGCCAGCTCACCACAGAGGGACAGGGGGCCCCACACTGAAGCTTTCTTT CASSPQRDRGPHTEAFF TRBJ1-1 TRBD1 TRBV18 .
TGTGCCAGCACCGTCTATGGGGTCGATGAGCAGTTCTTC CASTVYGVDEQFF TRBJ2-1 . TRBV25-1 .
TGTGCCAGCAGCTGGACCACCAGGGGTACCGGGGAGCTGTTTTTT CASSWTTRGTGELFF TRBJ2-2 . TRBV5-4 .
TGTGCCAGATTGACAGGGAAGTACTATGGCTACACCTTC CARLTGKYYGYTF TRBJ1-2 TRBD1 TRBV30 .
TGTGCCAGCAGCCCCCTGCAGGCAAGCTCCTACGAGCAGTACTTC CASSPLQASSYEQYF TRBJ2-7 . TRBV21-1 .
TGTGCCACCCGGGGGGCGGCGAACACTGAAGCTTTCTTT CATRGAANTEAFF TRBJ1-1 . TRBV24-1 .
TGTGCCAGTAGTATAGATTCGGACGACACAGATACGCAGTATTTT CASSIDSDDTDTQYF TRBJ2-3 . TRBV19 few
TGTGCCAGTAGTCGAGGGGGTCGGGAAAAACTGTTTTTT CASSRGGREKLFF TRBJ1-4 . TRBV19 once
TGCGCCAGCAGCTTGGCAGGGAAAGGGTCCGGGGAGCTGTTTTTT CASSLAGKGSGELFF TRBJ2-2 . TRBV5-1 .
TGTGCCAGCAGCCCGGGACAGAACACTGAAGCTTTCTTT CASSPGQNTEAFF TRBJ1-1 . TRBV9 .
TGTGCCAGCTCACCAACAGCGGGGGTCCGGGATACGCAGTATTTT CASSPTAGVRDTQYF TRBJ2-3 TRBD2 TRBV18 .
TGTGCCAGCAGCTTGTACCAGGGCGGGGGGGACAATCAGCCCCAGCATTTT CASSLYQGGGDNQPQHF TRBJ1-5 . TRBV5-5 .
TGCGCCAGCAGCTTGGAGGGACAGACTCTCTACGAGCAGTACTTC CASSLEGQTLYEQYF TRBJ2-7 TRBD1 TRBV5-1 few
TGTGCCAGCAGTATAATGACCCCCACGGACAGGTCTAATTCACCCCTCCACTTT CASSIMTPTDRSNSPLHF TRBJ1-6 TRBD1 TRBV27 .
TGTGCCAGCAGCGGAGGGGGCAACACTGAAGCTTTCTTT CASSGGGNTEAFF TRBJ1-1 TRBD1 TRBV27 .
TGTGCCAGCAGCCGAAACAGGGGCCTTAACTATGGCTACACCTTC CASSRNRGLNYGYTF TRBJ1-2 TRBD1 TRBV14 .
TGTGCCACCCTGGGGGTGGGCCCTGAAGCTTTCTTT CATLGVGPEAFF TRBJ1-1 . TRBV19 .
TGTGCCACCCACCCCTTCCAGGGAGAGGGGGCAGATACGCAGTATTTT CATHPFQGEGADTQYF TRBJ2-3 . TRBV19 .
TGTGCCAGCAGGCCTATGTGGGGGTACACTGAAGCTTTCTTT CASRPMWGYTEAFF TRBJ1-1 . TRBV7-8 .
TGTGCCAGCAGTTCGTCTGCCTCGAGAGGCTACACCTTC CASSSSASRGYTF TRBJ1-2 . TRBV12-3/TRBV12-4 .
TGTGCCAGCAGCCCTTCCGGTAGCGGGCACCGCTACGAGCAGTACTTC CASSPSGSGHRYEQYF TRBJ2-7 TRBD2 TRBV7-9 once
TGTGCCAGCAGTCAACAGGGTCCGGGTCAAGACGAGCAGTACTTC CASSQQGPGQDEQYF TRBJ2-7 . TRBV28 .